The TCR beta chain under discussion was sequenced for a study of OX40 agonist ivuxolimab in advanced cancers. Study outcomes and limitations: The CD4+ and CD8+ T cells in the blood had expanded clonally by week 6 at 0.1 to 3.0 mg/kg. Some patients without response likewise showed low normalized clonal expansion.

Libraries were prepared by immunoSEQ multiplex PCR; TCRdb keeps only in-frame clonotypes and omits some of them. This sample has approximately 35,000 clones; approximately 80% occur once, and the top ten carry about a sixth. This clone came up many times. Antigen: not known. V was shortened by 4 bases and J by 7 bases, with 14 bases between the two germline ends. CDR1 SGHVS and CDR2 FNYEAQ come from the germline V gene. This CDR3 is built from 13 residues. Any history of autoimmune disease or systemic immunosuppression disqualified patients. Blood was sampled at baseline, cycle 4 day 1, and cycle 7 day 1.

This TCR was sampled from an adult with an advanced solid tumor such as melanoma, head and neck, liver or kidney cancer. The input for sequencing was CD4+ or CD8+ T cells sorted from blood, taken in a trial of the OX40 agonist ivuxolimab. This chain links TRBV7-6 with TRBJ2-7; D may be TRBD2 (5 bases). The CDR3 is CASSSYPSGEQYF. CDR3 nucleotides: TGTGCCAGCAGCTCTTACCCCTCGGGGGAGCAGTACTTC.